The 30 T cell receptor beta chains listed next were all sequenced from one sample in a study of T cell responses to AZD1222 COVID-19 vaccine. The protocol was immunoSEQ multiplex PCR, while the TCRdb copy is restricted to in-frame clones and leaves out a portion. The sample holds approximately 50,000 clones, less than 90% seen once. Sequencing used peripheral blood, obtained 28 days after the second AZD1222 dose. These receptors all stem from an adult who received the AZD1222 COVID-19 vaccine.

This clone was observed a few times. The chain uses TRBV28 and TRBJ1-6, with 7 bases that match TRBD1. The J segment lost 11 bases and the V segment lost 1 base, leaving 5 bases of the junction unmatched. The CDR3 length is 14 residues. CDR1 and CDR2 from the germline V gene are MDHEN and SYDVKM. CDR3 nucleotide sequence: TGTGCCAGCAGTTTATCGACAGGGAATCCACCCCTCCACTTT. Translation gives CASSLSTGNPPLHF.

V gene TRBV11-2 combines with J gene TRBJ1-2, with D hard to call. Germline V gives CDR1 SGHAT, CDR2 FQNNGV. The CDR3 runs 13 residues. The germline V and J ends were trimmed by 5 bases and 4 bases, with 11 bases remaining between them. CDR3 loop: CASSPSAVYGYTF. The DNA for the CDR3 is TGTGCCAGCAGCCCTTCGGCGGTCTATGGCTACACCTTC. Full variable domain (rest looked up from reference TRBV11-2 and TRBJ1-2): EAGVAQSPRYKIIEKRQSVAFWCNPISGHATLYWYQQILGQGPKLLIQFQNNGVVDDSQLPKDRFSAERLKGVDSTLKIQPAKLEDSAVYLCASSPSAVYGYTFGSGTRLTVV.

The chain employs TRBV7-3 and TRBJ2-1; 9 positions agree with TRBD2. The V gene end was trimmed by 5 bases and the J gene end by 8 bases; junction bases not matched to a gene: 7. There are 14 residues in the CDR3. CDR1 and CDR2 (germline): SGHTA, FQGTGA. The DNA for the CDR3 is TGTGCCAGCAGCCCAAATAGCGGGAGTGATGAGCAGTTCTTC. The encoded protein is CASSPNSGSDEQFF.

The chain uses TRBV5-6 and TRBJ2-1; 10 bases line up with TRBD2. The CDR3 sequence is 17 residues long. The germline gives CDR1 SGHDT, CDR2 YYEEEE. Unmatched junction bases numbered 13, after V lost 4 bases and J lost 6 bases. CDR3 sequence (DNA): TGTGCCAGCAGCCCTTTAGCGGGGGGCCTTAAGGTCAATGAGCAGTTCTTC. It translates to CASSPLAGGLKVNEQFF.

The chain couples TRBV18 to TRBJ1-2; D might be TRBD1 (6 bases). V dropped 3 bases and J dropped 0 bases, with 11 bases sitting between them. Germline assignment: CDR1 KGHSH and CDR2 LQKENI. The CDR3 extends over 15 amino acids. CDR3 nucleotides: TGTGCCAGCTCACCGAACAGGGAACCTAACTATGGCTACACCTTC. This codes for CASSPNREPNYGYTF.

This clone appeared a few times. The chain uses TRBV2 and TRBJ2-1; TRBD2 agrees at 9 bases. J gave up 0 bases and V 8 bases, and 11 bases lay outside the gene matches. CDR1 is SNHLY and CDR2 is FYNNEI in the germline V gene. CDR3 length: 17 residues. CDR3 amino acids: CASVRSGGPSSYNEQFF. The CDR3 DNA is TGTGCCAGCGTCCGAAGCGGGGGGCCAAGCTCCTACAATGAGCAGTTCTTC.

This clone appeared a few times. The chain is built from TRBV4-1 and TRBJ1-4, with 7 bases lining up with TRBD1. The V gene end was trimmed by 5 bases and the J gene end by 7 bases; junction bases not matched to a gene: 13. CDR3 length: 16 residues. Germline CDR1 and CDR2: MGHRA and YSYEKL. Here the CDR3 DNA reads TGCGCCAGCAGCAAATCAGCGGCCGGGACAGCTGAAAAACTGTTTTTT. This translates into CASSKSAAGTAEKLFF.

This clone was seen just once. V is TRBV15 and J is TRBJ2-1, with D perhaps assigned TRBD1 or TRBD2 (5 bases each). From germline, CDR1 is LNHNV and CDR2 YYDKDF (reference sequence). Trimming cost V 0 bases and J 7 bases, with 16 bases left between them. The CDR3 is 16 amino acids. The CDR3 DNA is TGTGCCACCAGCAGAGATTGGGCCGGGGCGAAGAATGAGCAGTTCTTC. Encoded protein: CATSRDWAGAKNEQFF.

V and J are TRBV4-2 and TRBJ2-5, with 9 bases fitting TRBD2. Germline assignment: CDR1 LGHNA and CDR2 YNFKEQ. V lost 1 base and J lost 1; bases outside the gene matches: 4. The CDR3 is 16 amino acids. CDR3 protein: CASSQGRGGFQETQYF. The CDR3 coding sequence is TGTGCCAGCAGCCAAGGGCGGGGGGGCTTCCAAGAGACCCAGTACTTC.

The chain has TRBV10-3 and TRBJ2-3; possible D gene TRBD2, 6 bases. The CDR3 has 13 amino acids. The germline CDR1 and CDR2 sequences are ENHRY and SYGVKD. Trimming shortened V by 2 bases and J by 5 bases, and 8 bases separated the two germline ends. The CDR3: CAISERGIDTQYF. As DNA, the CDR3 is TGTGCCATCAGTGAGCGGGGGATAGATACGCAGTATTTT.

The chain links TRBV14 to TRBJ1-5, with D unresolved. With 2 bases removed from V and 1 base from J, the gap between germline ends came to 6 bases. CDR3 length equals 14 residues. CDR1 and CDR2 from the germline V gene are SGHDN and FVKESK. The chain's CDR3 is CASSQSSSNQPQHF. The CDR3 bases are TGTGCCAGCAGCCAATCGAGCAGCAATCAGCCCCAGCATTTT.

This clone occurred a few times. The chain has TRBV4-3 and TRBJ2-7, with 9 bases fitting TRBD2. Germline CDR1 is LGHNA and CDR2 is YSLEER. The CDR3 contains 15 residues. V trimming: 4 bases; J trimming: 3 bases; junction bases outside the gene matches: 7. CDR3 in DNA: TGCGCCAGCAGCCCCCAACTAGCGGGTAGCTACGAGCAGTACTTC. The encoded protein is CASSPQLAGSYEQYF.

This chain uses TRBV5-1 with TRBJ1-1; 10 bases match TRBD1. The J segment lost 5 bases and the V segment lost 6 bases, leaving 4 bases of the junction unmatched. Per the germline V gene, CDR1 is SGHRS and CDR2 is YFSETQ. This CDR3 is built from 13 residues. This CDR3 reads CASKDRGMTEAFF. The CDR3 nucleotides read TGCGCCAGCAAGGACAGGGGGATGACTGAAGCTTTCTTT. The full variable domain, completed using reference TRBV5-1 and TRBJ1-1, is KAGVTQTPRYLIKTRGQQVTLSCSPISGHRSVSWYQQTPGQGLQFLFEYFSETQRNKGNFPGRFSGRQFSNSRSEMNVSTLELGDSALYLCASKDRGMTEAFFGQGTRLTVV.

CDR3 loop: CASSITGPKTQYF. The CDR3 coding sequence is TGTGCCAGTAGTATTACAGGTCCGAAGACCCAGTACTTC. The rearrangement joins TRBV19 to TRBJ2-5, with a weak D call TRBD1 (5 bases). This CDR3 comprises 13 residues. The germline CDR1 and CDR2 sequences are LNHDA and SQIVND (reference sequence). The V and J ends lost 3 bases and 6 bases respectively, with 11 bases between them. The entire variable domain, with the rest obtained from reference TRBV19 and TRBJ2-5, is as follows: DGGITQSPKYLFRKEGQNVTLSCEQNLNHDAMYWYRQDPGQGLRLIYYSQIVNDFQKGDIAEGYSVSREKKESFPLTVTSAQKNPTAFYLCASSITGPKTQYFGPGTRLLVL.

This clone was seen a few times. For the CDR3, the DNA is TGTGCCAGCAGCTTAACTACGGGGGTTGGAAACACCATATATTTT. Amino acids: CASSLTTGVGNTIYF. The chain couples TRBV11-2 to TRBJ1-3, with D perhaps TRBD1 (5 bases). This CDR3 is built from 15 residues. The germline V gene has CDR1 SGHAT and CDR2 FQNNGV. V lost 2 bases to trimming and J lost 3 bases, with 11 bases between them.

This chain connects TRBV9 to TRBJ1-6; D not certain. CDR3 size: 12 residues. The germline V gene encodes CDR1 SGDLS and CDR2 YYNGEE. Trimming removed 3 bases at V and 4 bases at J, with 2 bases between. The CDR3 nucleotides read TGTGCCAGCAGCGGATATAATTCACCCCTCCACTTT. Translation: CASSGYNSPLHF.

V gene TRBV30 combines with J gene TRBJ2-2; maybe TRBD2 (5 bases). V gave up 3 bases and J gave up 1 base, with 12 bases separating them. The germline V gene has CDR1 GTSNPN and CDR2 SVGIG (reference sequence). The length of the CDR3 is 15 residues. CDR3 sequence: CAWSSGLLNTGELFF. Written as DNA, the CDR3 is TGTGCCTGGAGCAGCGGACTCCTGAACACCGGGGAGCTGTTTTTT. Supplemented by reference TRBV30 and TRBJ2-2, the full variable domain reads SQTIHQWPATLVQPVGSPLSLECTVEGTSNPNLYWYRQAAGRGLQLLFYSVGIGQISSEVPQNLSASRPQDRQFILSSKKLLLSDSGFYLCAWSSGLLNTGELFFGEGSRLTVL.

This chain joins TRBV11-3 and TRBJ2-5; 12 positions match TRBD2. In germline, CDR1 is SGHNT, CDR2 YENEEA. V was clipped by 1 base and J by 5 bases; unmatched bases: 11. This CDR3 region has 18 residues. CDR3 nucleotide sequence: TGTGCCAGCAGCTTAGGAAGTACGACTAGCGGGGGTTGGGAGACCCAGTACTTC. Protein: CASSLGSTTSGGWETQYF.

The chain links TRBV6-6 to TRBJ1-1; D not resolved. This CDR3 has 12 residues. Deletions cut 6 bases from V and 2 bases from J, with 7 bases between. Germline CDR1 MNHNY, CDR2 SVGAGI (reference sequence). The CDR3 sequence is CASSPYNTEAFF. For the CDR3, the DNA is TGTGCCAGCAGCCCTTATAACACTGAAGCTTTCTTT.

V and J are TRBV3-1 (or the pseudogene TRBV3-2) and TRBJ1-5, with D unresolved. CDR1 is LGHDT and CDR2 is YNNKEL in the germline V gene (reference sequence). Deletions cut 0 bases from V and 3 bases from J, with 3 bases between. CDR3 length: 13 amino acids. The CDR3, as DNA: TGTGCCAGCAGCCAAGATTTCAATCAGCCCCAGCATTTT. The encoded protein is CASSQDFNQPQHF.

The J gene is TRBJ1-2, the V gene TRBV5-1; D uncertain. V was trimmed by 4 bases and J by 5 bases, leaving 9 bases between them. CDR1 is SGHRS, CDR2 YFSETQ, per germline. CDR3 length equals 12 residues. The CDR3 nucleotides read TGCGCCAGCAGCGAGGGATTTTATGGCTACACCTTC. Translating gives CASSEGFYGYTF. The variable domain in full, with the rest retrieved from reference TRBV5-1 and TRBJ1-2, is KAGVTQTPRYLIKTRGQQVTLSCSPISGHRSVSWYQQTPGQGLQFLFEYFSETQRNKGNFPGRFSGRQFSNSRSEMNVSTLELGDSALYLCASSEGFYGYTFGSGTRLTVV.

The chain joins TRBV5-4 to TRBJ1-2, with 9 bases that match TRBD1. The V and J ends lost 5 bases and 4 bases, in that order; junction bases with no gene match: 9. The CDR3 totals 15 residues. CDR1 SGHNT and CDR2 YYREEE come from the germline V gene (reference sequence). This chain's CDR3 is CASRKWGQGFYGYTF. The CDR3 DNA is TGTGCCAGCAGGAAATGGGGACAGGGCTTCTATGGCTACACCTTC.

The V call is TRBV19, the J call TRBJ1-1; D possibly corresponds to TRBD1 (5 bases). CDR3 length equals 16 residues. With 5 bases removed from V and 5 bases from J, the gap between germline ends came to 21 bases. Germline CDR1 is LNHDA and CDR2 is SQIVND (reference sequence). The CDR3 sequence is CASSSPRGTVGTEAFF. CDR3 DNA: TGTGCCAGTAGTTCCCCCCGAGGGACCGTCGGGACTGAAGCTTTCTTT.

The chain uses TRBV7-3 and TRBJ1-2; TRBD1 aligns across 8 bases. Germline V gives CDR1 SGHTA, CDR2 FQGTGA. The CDR3 covers 13 residues. Trimming cost V 3 bases and J 7 bases; bases outside gene matches: 4. CDR3: CASSLDRAGGYTF. The CDR3 DNA reads TGTGCCAGCAGCTTGGACAGGGCCGGTGGCTACACCTTC.

The chain carries TRBV6-5 and TRBJ2-1; D is ambiguous. Germline V CDR1 and CDR2: MNHEY, SVGAGI. The CDR3 sequence is 10 residues long. The V and J ends lost 6 bases and 5 bases respectively, with 2 bases between them. The CDR3 spells CASSDNEQFF. Here the CDR3 DNA reads TGTGCCAGCAGCGACAATGAGCAGTTCTTC.

V and J are TRBV25-1 and TRBJ1-3; possibly TRBD1 for D (6 bases). V was clipped by 3 bases and J by 7 bases, with 16 bases between them. Germline CDR1 MGHDK, CDR2 SYGVNS. The length of the CDR3 is 15 residues. The CDR3 nucleotides are TGTGCCAGCAGTGACTCCAGGGGAGTAGGGAACACCATATATTTT. Protein product: CASSDSRGVGNTIYF.

V is TRBV20-1 and J is TRBJ1-6; D possibly corresponds to TRBD1 (6 bases). Trimming stripped 3 bases from V and 8 bases from J, with 17 bases between. In germline, CDR1 is DFQATT, CDR2 SNEGSKA (reference sequence). CDR3 length: 15 amino acids. This CDR3 reads CSASITGSYYSPLHF. CDR3 coding DNA: TGCAGTGCTAGTATTACAGGGTCATATTATTCACCCCTCCACTTT.

This clone was recorded a few times. The V and J genes are TRBV24-1 and TRBJ1-1; D is uncertain. Germline V gene data show CDR1 as KGHDR and CDR2 as SFDVKD. This CDR3 spans 14 amino acids. V gave up 2 bases and J gave up 4 bases, with 10 bases separating them. CDR3 coding DNA: TGTGCCACCAGTGATTCTATGGGATCCACTGAAGCTTTCTTT. Translated: CATSDSMGSTEAFF.

This clone was seen a few times. V is TRBV3-1 (or the pseudogene TRBV3-2) and J is TRBJ2-5; unclear D gene. The CDR3 length is 15 residues. Looked up from germline, CDR1 is LGHDT and CDR2 is YNNKEL (reference sequence). Trimming pared 4 bases from V and 6 bases from J, leaving 18 bases between. This CDR3 reads CASSPRWQALKTQYF. CDR3 nucleotide sequence: TGTGCCAGCAGCCCCAGGTGGCAGGCCCTGAAGACCCAGTACTTC.

This sequence joins TRBV24-1 and TRBJ2-7, with a weak D call TRBD1 (6 bases). Deletions cut 2 bases from V and 4 bases from J, with 17 bases between. There are 16 residues in the CDR3. Per germline, CDR1 KGHDR and CDR2 SFDVKD. CDR3 DNA sequence: TGTGCCACCAGTGATTCTACAGGGTACAGGCTATACGAGCAGTACTTC. This encodes CATSDSTGYRLYEQYF.